The 27 T cell receptor beta chains in this list originate from one sample, sequenced in a study of cytomegalovirus exposure and HLA in healthy donors. TCRdb keeps only in-frame clones here, not all; method: immunoSEQ multiplex PCR. The sample lists about 270,000 clones; around 86% were seen once. Sample: PBMCs. The source of these receptors is a woman aged 18-29 years in good health and CMV-seronegative.

This rearrangement joins TRBV5-4 to TRBJ2-3, with D perhaps matching TRBD1 (8 bases). The CDR3 consists of 15 residues. Germline loops: CDR1 SGHNT, CDR2 YYREEE (reference sequence). Trimming took 4 bases from V and 4 from J, leaving 16 bases between them. DNA of the CDR3: TGTGCCAGCAGCGTCAGACAGGGGAGGGCAGATACGCAGTATTTT. The encoded protein is CASSVRQGRADTQYF.

The CDR3 here is CASSPPDINYGYTF. CDR3 nucleotides: TGTGCCAGCAGCCCACCCGACATTAACTATGGCTACACCTTC. The V call is TRBV7-9, the J call TRBJ1-2, with unresolved D. The germline CDR1 and CDR2 sequences are SEHNR and FQNEAQ (reference sequence). The length of the CDR3 is 14 residues. The V and J ends lost 5 bases and 1 base respectively, with 11 bases between them.

This clone was detected only a few times. This chain connects TRBV30 to TRBJ1-1; TRBD1 is a possible D gene (5 bases). V shed 3 bases and J shed 2 bases, with 13 bases lying between them. Germline assignment: CDR1 GTSNPN and CDR2 SVGIG (reference sequence). The CDR3 has 14 residues. CDR3: CAWSTGTLNTEAFF. For the CDR3, the DNA is TGTGCCTGGAGCACCGGGACTTTAAACACTGAAGCTTTCTTT.

The chain has TRBV28 and TRBJ1-5; 7 nucleotides agree with TRBD1. Germline CDR1 and CDR2: MDHEN and SYDVKM. The CDR3 sequence is 13 residues long. After removal of 11 bases from V and 7 bases from J, the junction contained 11 bases not matched to a gene. CDR3 coding DNA: TGTGCCTCCCGGACAGGTCTAGGGCAGCCCCAGCATTTT. It encodes CASRTGLGQPQHF.

The chain joins TRBV6-5 to TRBJ2-1, with 9 bases fitting TRBD2. This CDR3 has 15 amino acids. The germline CDR1 and CDR2 sequences are MNHEY and SVGAGI. The ends lost 2 bases at V and 4 bases at J; junction bases unmatched: 3. The CDR3 bases are TGTGCCAGCAGTTACACCCTAGCGGGGTACAATGAGCAGTTCTTC. Translated, it gives CASSYTLAGYNEQFF.

CDR3 nucleotides: TGTGCCAGCAGCACGAGCTATGGAGGAGAGACCCAGTACTTC. Translated: CASSTSYGGETQYF. The chain links TRBV9 to TRBJ2-5; D perhaps matches TRBD2 (5 bases). The CDR3 totals 14 residues. Per the germline V gene, CDR1 is SGDLS and CDR2 is YYNGEE. The V gene lost 4 bases and the J gene lost 4 bases, with 14 bases spanning the gap.

This clone appeared once. The chain employs TRBV19 and TRBJ1-1; the D is unclear. Germline loops: CDR1 LNHDA, CDR2 SQIVND (reference sequence). The V gene lost 1 base and the J gene lost 1 base, with 10 bases spanning the gap. The CDR3 contains 15 residues. CDR3 amino acids: CASSIAPERNTEAFF. CDR3 DNA: TGTGCCAGTAGTATAGCACCCGAGCGGAACACTGAAGCTTTCTTT.

The chain is built from TRBV27 and TRBJ1-2; maybe TRBD1 (6 bases). Trimming stripped 6 bases from V and 8 bases from J, with 13 bases between. The CDR3 covers 12 residues. Per germline, CDR1 MNHEY and CDR2 SMNVEV (reference sequence). The CDR3: CASRPTGLGYTF. CDR3 coding DNA: TGTGCCAGCAGACCAACAGGGCTAGGCTACACCTTC.

The rearrangement links TRBV2 to TRBJ2-4; 7 bases are a match to TRBD2. Losses at the gene ends were 7 bases for V and 9 bases for J; bases not matched to a gene: 12. The CDR3 is 14 residues long. In germline, CDR1 is SNHLY, CDR2 FYNNEI. The CDR3 region has the DNA TGTGCCAGCATAGACTCGACTAGCTTTTCCATTCAGTACTTC. As protein: CASIDSTSFSIQYF.

The chain links TRBV29-1 to TRBJ2-7, with 9 bases fitting TRBD1. Looked up from germline, CDR1 is SQVTM and CDR2 is ANQGSEA. The CDR3 loop spans 14 amino acids. V lost 4 bases to trimming and J lost 0 bases; unmatched junction nucleotides: 4. CDR3 in DNA: TGCAGCGTTGCGAGGGGACAGGGCTCCTACGAGCAGTACTTC. Residues: CSVARGQGSYEQYF.

The chain uses TRBV7-8 and TRBJ1-2; D is perhaps TRBD1 (5 bases). Trimming shortened V by 7 bases and J by 3 bases, and 12 bases separated the two germline ends. CDR3 length equals 13 residues. Germline CDR1 is SGHVS and CDR2 is FQNEAQ. DNA for the CDR3: TGTGCCAGCACCCTGGGGGGGGACTATGGCTACACCTTC. The encoded protein is CASTLGGDYGYTF. Based on the CDR3 plus reference TRBV7-8 and TRBJ1-2, the full variable domain is GAGVSQSPRYKVAKRGQDVALRCDPISGHVSLFWYQQALGQGPEFLTYFQNEAQLDKSGLPSDRFFAERPEGSVSTLKIQRTQQEDSAVYLCASTLGGDYGYTFGSGTRLTVV.

The rearrangement links TRBV4-1 to TRBJ2-7; 11 bases line up with TRBD2. V lost 5 bases to trimming and J lost 3 bases; unmatched junction nucleotides: 3. Looked up from germline, CDR1 is MGHRA and CDR2 is YSYEKL. The CDR3 consists of 14 residues. The DNA for the CDR3 is TGCGCCAGCAGCATACTAGCGGGAGTCTACGAGCAGTACTTC. This sequence encodes CASSILAGVYEQYF.

The V and J genes are TRBV5-6 and TRBJ2-1; D remains unclear. Germline lookup yields CDR1 SGHDT and CDR2 YYEEEE. V lost 3 bases to trimming and J lost 6 bases, with 7 bases between them. CDR3 size: 12 residues. CDR3 sequence reads: CASSYVANEQFF. The CDR3 DNA follows: TGTGCCAGCAGCTACGTGGCCAATGAGCAGTTCTTC.

The CDR3 here is CASSPNRGLYSYEQYF. The CDR3 DNA sequence: TGTGCCAGCAGTCCCAACAGGGGGCTGTATTCCTACGAGCAGTACTTC. The V call is TRBV28, the J call TRBJ2-7, with 9 nucleotides matching TRBD1. CDR3 length equals 16 residues. The trim removed 5 bases at V and 1 base at J, leaving 9 bases unmatched. The V gene's germline CDR1 is MDHEN and CDR2 SYDVKM.

J is TRBJ2-2 and V is TRBV7-2; TRBD2 matches at 8 bases. CDR3 length equals 16 residues. Trimming cost V 6 bases and J 5 bases; bases outside gene matches: 11. CDR1 is SGHTA and CDR2 is FQGNSA in the germline V gene. The CDR3 region is CASRPFAGGLTGELFF. The DNA for the CDR3 is TGTGCCAGCAGGCCGTTCGCGGGGGGTTTGACCGGGGAGCTGTTTTTT.

The sample holds one count of this clone. This chain uses TRBV6-5 with TRBJ1-1; tentatively, D is TRBD1 (5 bases). V gave up 2 bases and J gave up 8 bases, with 9 bases separating them. This CDR3 has 12 amino acids. Looked up from germline, CDR1 is MNHEY and CDR2 is SVGAGI. The CDR3 DNA reads TGTGCCAGCAGTTACAGGGGAGGGGAAGCTTTCTTT. This gives the protein CASSYRGGEAFF.

This clone occurred once. The chain links TRBV5-4 to TRBJ2-7; D may be TRBD2 (6 bases). This CDR3 is 12 amino acids long. Germline V gene sequence: CDR1 SGHNT, CDR2 YYREEE (reference sequence). The germline V and J ends were trimmed by 4 bases and 7 bases, with 12 bases remaining between them. The CDR3 spells CASSPGRGEQYF. The CDR3 DNA is TGTGCCAGCAGCCCTGGCCGGGGGGAGCAGTACTTC.

The chain joins TRBV6-1 to TRBJ1-2; no definite D call. The CDR3 runs 12 residues. V dropped 5 bases and J dropped 4 bases, with 8 bases sitting between them. The V gene's germline CDR1 is MNHNS and CDR2 SASEGT. CDR3: CASSFRLYGYTF. CDR3 DNA: TGTGCCAGCAGTTTCCGACTCTATGGCTACACCTTC.

This clone was observed once. The chain is built from TRBV28 and TRBJ2-7, with TRBD1 matching over 9 bases. V shed 6 bases, J shed 4 bases, and the junction held 4 bases outside the gene matches. CDR3 size: 13 residues. Germline loops: CDR1 MDHEN, CDR2 SYDVKM. Here the CDR3 DNA reads TGTGCCAGCAGCGGGACAGGGAAGTACGAGCAGTACTTC. Residues: CASSGTGKYEQYF.

V is TRBV6-5 and J is TRBJ1-4; D is unclear. CDR3 length: 12 amino acids. V was clipped by 6 bases and J by 5 bases, with 7 bases between them. The germline V gene has CDR1 MNHEY and CDR2 SVGAGI. The CDR3 DNA reads TGTGCCAGCAGCAACAGAAATGAAAAACTGTTTTTT. It is translated as CASSNRNEKLFF.

The rearrangement uses TRBV19 and TRBJ2-2; 7 bases fit TRBD2. Germline CDR1 is LNHDA and CDR2 is SQIVND (reference sequence). This CDR3 has 16 residues. J was trimmed by 3 bases and V by 2 bases; bases with no gene match: 6. The CDR3 nucleotides read TGTGCCAGTAGTATACACCCCGGGAGGCACACCGGGGAGCTGTTTTTT. Translating it yields CASSIHPGRHTGELFF.

V is TRBV27 and J is TRBJ1-2; 7 positions agree with TRBD1. Germline V gene sequence: CDR1 MNHEY, CDR2 SMNVEV (reference sequence). J was trimmed by 13 bases and V by 2 bases; bases with no gene match: 10. This CDR3 contains 13 residues. CDR3 amino acids: CASSLSPPGGFTF. DNA for the CDR3: TGTGCCAGCAGTTTAAGCCCCCCAGGGGGGTTCACCTTC.

The rearrangement uses TRBV9 and TRBJ2-3; tentative D call: TRBD2 (6 bases). Trimming removed 7 bases from V and 0 bases from J, with 9 bases in between. The CDR3 contains 13 residues. Looked up from germline, CDR1 is SGDLS and CDR2 is YYNGEE. CDR3 nucleotides: TGTGCCAGCGGCGGGGCTAGCACAGATACGCAGTATTTT. It codes for CASGGASTDTQYF.

This chain uses TRBV5-1 with TRBJ2-5; D may be TRBD2 (6 bases). In germline, CDR1 is SGHRS, CDR2 YFSETQ. Between the trimmed V and J ends, which lost 4 bases and 1 base, there was a span of 8 bases. The CDR3 is 13 amino acids. CDR3 bases: TGCGCCAGCAGCGTGCGGGGCCAAGAGACCCAGTACTTC. Translating it yields CASSVRGQETQYF.

The chain employs TRBV19 and TRBJ2-5; 8 bases are shared with TRBD2. V trimming: 10 bases; J trimming: 3 bases; junction bases outside the gene matches: 7. CDR1 LNHDA and CDR2 SQIVND come from the germline V gene (reference sequence). The CDR3 sequence is 13 residues long. DNA of the CDR3: TGTGCCACCCGGCCCGGGAGGGAAGAGACCCAGTACTTC. Residues: CATRPGREETQYF. The variable domain in full, with the rest retrieved from reference TRBV19 and TRBJ2-5, is DGGITQSPKYLFRKEGQNVTLSCEQNLNHDAMYWYRQDPGQGLRLIYYSQIVNDFQKGDIAEGYSVSREKKESFPLTVTSAQKNPTAFYLCATRPGREETQYFGPGTRLLVL.

This clone was recorded a few times. V gene TRBV28 combines with J gene TRBJ1-1, with D unclear. CDR1 is MDHEN, CDR2 SYDVKM, per germline. V shed 7 bases and J shed 3 bases, with 9 bases lying between them. The CDR3 totals 12 residues. CDR3 bases: TGTGCCAGCATCGGTGGTTACACTGAAGCTTTCTTT. This encodes CASIGGYTEAFF.

CDR3 DNA sequence: TGTGCCAGCCGACTAGCGGGGGTAGAATACAATGAGCAGTTCTTC. Protein product: CASRLAGVEYNEQFF. The chain is built from TRBV6-4 and TRBJ2-1; 12 bases match TRBD2. The germline V gene has CDR1 MRHNA and CDR2 SNTAGT. The CDR3 has 15 residues. V lost 8 bases and J lost 4; bases outside the gene matches: 6.